Below are 3 T cell receptor beta chains sequenced from a single sample in a study of beta chain features in type 1 diabetes. As every portion of the isolated RNA was reverse transcribed, the sequencing read expressed TCRB transcripts. Profiling relied on immunoSEQ multiplex PCR, and the TCRdb table lists in-frame clones only, not all of them. The sample shows under 400,000 clones, less than 15% of them seen only once. Material: central memory CD4+ T cells from blood. These receptors originate from a man aged 25-40 years in good health.

To note about this clone: Other DNA sequences in the sample encode the same CDR3. This chain joins TRBV6-1 and TRBJ1-1; D is possibly TRBD1 (5 bases). Germline CDR1 and CDR2: MNHNS and SASEGT. The CDR3 is 11 residues long. The ends were cut back, 8 bases at V and 5 bases at J, with 9 bases in the middle. CDR3: CASLQGTEAFF. The CDR3 bases are TGTGCCAGCCTTCAGGGAACTGAAGCTTTCTTT.

This clone was seen repeatedly, ten times or more. One end of the junction is discordant with germline, which a read error may explain. J is TRBJ1-4 and V is TRBV15; D not certain. The CDR3 runs 12 residues. The V gene's germline CDR1 is LNHNV and CDR2 YYDKDF (reference sequence). CDR3 sequence (DNA): TGTGCCACCAGCAGAGGACATGTGGGCCCCATTTTT. Protein sequence: CATSRGHVGPIF.

The rearrangement uses TRBV6-4 and TRBJ2-3; the D is unclear. The CDR3 consists of 18 residues. CDR1 is MRHNA, CDR2 SNTAGT, per germline. The V and J ends lost 8 bases and 2 bases respectively, with 26 bases between them. The CDR3 protein is CASAIGKTLTKDTDTQYF. CDR3 nucleotides: TGTGCCAGCGCGATTGGCAAGACACTTACAAAAGACACAGATACGCAGTATTTT.